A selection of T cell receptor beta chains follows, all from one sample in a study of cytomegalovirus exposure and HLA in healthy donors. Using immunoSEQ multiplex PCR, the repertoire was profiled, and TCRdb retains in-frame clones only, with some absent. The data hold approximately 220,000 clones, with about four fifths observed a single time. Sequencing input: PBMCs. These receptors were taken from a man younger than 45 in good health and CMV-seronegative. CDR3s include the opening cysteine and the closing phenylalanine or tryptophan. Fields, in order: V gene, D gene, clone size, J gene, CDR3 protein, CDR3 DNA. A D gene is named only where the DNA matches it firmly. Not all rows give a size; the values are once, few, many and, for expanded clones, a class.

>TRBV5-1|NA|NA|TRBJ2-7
CASSLVGAAYEQYF
TGCGCCAGCAGCTTAGTGGGGGCAGCCTACGAGCAGTACTTC
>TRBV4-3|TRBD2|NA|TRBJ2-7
CASSRGLAAEQYF
TGCGCCAGCAGCCGGGGACTAGCTGCCGAGCAGTACTTC
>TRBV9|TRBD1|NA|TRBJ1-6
CASSVEGQPFYNSPLHF
TGTGCCAGCAGCGTAGAGGGACAGCCATTTTATAATTCACCCCTCCACTTT
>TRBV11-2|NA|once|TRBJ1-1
CASSPRAGSGKNTEAFF
TGTGCCAGCAGCCCCCGGGCGGGTTCCGGAAAAAACACTGAAGCTTTCTTT
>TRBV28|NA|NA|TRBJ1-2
CASSSGVANYGYTF
TGTGCCAGCAGTTCAGGGGTGGCTAACTATGGCTACACCTTC
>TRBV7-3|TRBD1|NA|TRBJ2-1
CASSLSGTGSSYNEQFF
TGTGCCAGCAGCTTATCCGGGACAGGGAGCTCCTACAATGAGCAGTTCTTC
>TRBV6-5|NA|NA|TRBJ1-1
CASRDWETEAFF
TGTGCCAGCAGGGACTGGGAGACTGAAGCTTTCTTT
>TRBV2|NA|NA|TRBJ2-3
CASRLTGGGIYTDTQYF
TGTGCCAGCAGGCTCACCGGAGGCGGGATATACACAGATACGCAGTATTTT
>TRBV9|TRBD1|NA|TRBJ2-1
CASSGRAGGSNEQFF
TGTGCCAGCAGCGGGCGGGCAGGGGGCTCGAATGAGCAGTTCTTC
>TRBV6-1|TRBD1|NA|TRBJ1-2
CASSERAAGGGYTF
TGTGCCAGCAGTGAAAGAGCGGCAGGGGGCGGCTACACCTTC
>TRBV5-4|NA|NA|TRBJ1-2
CASSLDGHQNGYTF
TGTGCCAGCAGCTTGGATGGACATCAGAATGGCTACACCTTC
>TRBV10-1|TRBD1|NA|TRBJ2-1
CASSEFAGGLYDEQFF
TGCGCCAGCAGTGAGTTCGCAGGGGGTCTGTACGATGAGCAGTTCTTC